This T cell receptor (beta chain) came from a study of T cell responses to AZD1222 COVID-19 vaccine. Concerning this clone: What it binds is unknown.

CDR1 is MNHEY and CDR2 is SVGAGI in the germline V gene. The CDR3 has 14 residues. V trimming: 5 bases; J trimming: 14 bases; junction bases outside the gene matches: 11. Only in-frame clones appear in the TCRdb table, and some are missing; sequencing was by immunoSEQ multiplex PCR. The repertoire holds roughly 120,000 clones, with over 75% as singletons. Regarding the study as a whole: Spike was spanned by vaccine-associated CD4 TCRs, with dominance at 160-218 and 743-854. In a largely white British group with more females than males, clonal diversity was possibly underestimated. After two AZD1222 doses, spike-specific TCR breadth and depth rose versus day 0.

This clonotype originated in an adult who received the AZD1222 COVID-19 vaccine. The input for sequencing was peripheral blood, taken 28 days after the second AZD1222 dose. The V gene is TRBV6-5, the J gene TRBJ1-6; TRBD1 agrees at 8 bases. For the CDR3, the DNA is TGTGCCAGCAGTAAGGACAGGGTCGCTAGGACCCTCCACTTT. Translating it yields CASSKDRVARTLHF.